This T cell receptor (beta chain) was recovered during a study of shared clonotypes between healthy human individuals. General study findings and limits: There were few donors, and this limited the genetic and exposure-history diversity represented.

300 ng DNA, some 30,000 T cell genomes, went into unsorted PBMC replicate PCRs. Scientists sequenced DNA from unsorted PBMC on ten immunoSEQ deep assay plates. The assay was immunoSEQ multiplex PCR, and TCRdb's table has in-frame clones only and misses some. The sample lists fewer than 500,000 clones, about 79% occurring once. Trimming removed 1 base from V and 0 bases from J, with 9 bases in between. The CDR3 runs 15 residues. Germline V gene lookup returns CDR1 SGDLS and CDR2 YYNGEE. As to this clone: Its antigen is as yet unknown.

The sequenced sample consisted of PBMCs. The sequence was obtained from a woman between 40 and 55 years old in good health. Some clones in this sample may be carry-over from other donors' samples. The V gene is TRBV9, the J gene TRBJ2-3; D might be TRBD2 (5 bases). The CDR3 loop reads CASSVSGPSTDTQYF. The CDR3 DNA reads as TGTGCCAGCAGCGTAAGCGGACCCAGCACAGATACGCAGTATTTT.